The text below deals with one T cell receptor (beta chain). Its cognate antigen is unknown. Only in-frame clones appear in the TCRdb table, and some are missing; sequencing was by immunoSEQ multiplex PCR. The sample includes about 16,000 clones, about 88% seen only once; the top ten take around 25%. The sample comes from a study of T cells in localized non-small cell lung cancer. The study's findings and limits: Compared with tumor, uninvolved adjacent lung displayed greater T cell clonality, ranking highest overall. Appearance in adjacent lung was seen for a median about 59 of the top 100 tumor clones.

Trimming left V 5 bases short and J 5 bases short, with 9 bases between. CDR3 length: 12 residues. Germline CDR1 reads SEHNR; CDR2 reads FQNEAQ (reference sequence). The receptor was derived from a male donor at least 60 years old with stage I lung adenocarcinoma. The source material was peripheral blood, sampled before any cancer treatment. J is TRBJ2-5 and V is TRBV7-9; either TRBD1 or TRBD2 may supply D (5 bases each). CDR3 nucleotides: TGTGCCAGCAGCACCGGGGCCGAGACCCAGTACTTC. It codes for CASSTGAETQYF.